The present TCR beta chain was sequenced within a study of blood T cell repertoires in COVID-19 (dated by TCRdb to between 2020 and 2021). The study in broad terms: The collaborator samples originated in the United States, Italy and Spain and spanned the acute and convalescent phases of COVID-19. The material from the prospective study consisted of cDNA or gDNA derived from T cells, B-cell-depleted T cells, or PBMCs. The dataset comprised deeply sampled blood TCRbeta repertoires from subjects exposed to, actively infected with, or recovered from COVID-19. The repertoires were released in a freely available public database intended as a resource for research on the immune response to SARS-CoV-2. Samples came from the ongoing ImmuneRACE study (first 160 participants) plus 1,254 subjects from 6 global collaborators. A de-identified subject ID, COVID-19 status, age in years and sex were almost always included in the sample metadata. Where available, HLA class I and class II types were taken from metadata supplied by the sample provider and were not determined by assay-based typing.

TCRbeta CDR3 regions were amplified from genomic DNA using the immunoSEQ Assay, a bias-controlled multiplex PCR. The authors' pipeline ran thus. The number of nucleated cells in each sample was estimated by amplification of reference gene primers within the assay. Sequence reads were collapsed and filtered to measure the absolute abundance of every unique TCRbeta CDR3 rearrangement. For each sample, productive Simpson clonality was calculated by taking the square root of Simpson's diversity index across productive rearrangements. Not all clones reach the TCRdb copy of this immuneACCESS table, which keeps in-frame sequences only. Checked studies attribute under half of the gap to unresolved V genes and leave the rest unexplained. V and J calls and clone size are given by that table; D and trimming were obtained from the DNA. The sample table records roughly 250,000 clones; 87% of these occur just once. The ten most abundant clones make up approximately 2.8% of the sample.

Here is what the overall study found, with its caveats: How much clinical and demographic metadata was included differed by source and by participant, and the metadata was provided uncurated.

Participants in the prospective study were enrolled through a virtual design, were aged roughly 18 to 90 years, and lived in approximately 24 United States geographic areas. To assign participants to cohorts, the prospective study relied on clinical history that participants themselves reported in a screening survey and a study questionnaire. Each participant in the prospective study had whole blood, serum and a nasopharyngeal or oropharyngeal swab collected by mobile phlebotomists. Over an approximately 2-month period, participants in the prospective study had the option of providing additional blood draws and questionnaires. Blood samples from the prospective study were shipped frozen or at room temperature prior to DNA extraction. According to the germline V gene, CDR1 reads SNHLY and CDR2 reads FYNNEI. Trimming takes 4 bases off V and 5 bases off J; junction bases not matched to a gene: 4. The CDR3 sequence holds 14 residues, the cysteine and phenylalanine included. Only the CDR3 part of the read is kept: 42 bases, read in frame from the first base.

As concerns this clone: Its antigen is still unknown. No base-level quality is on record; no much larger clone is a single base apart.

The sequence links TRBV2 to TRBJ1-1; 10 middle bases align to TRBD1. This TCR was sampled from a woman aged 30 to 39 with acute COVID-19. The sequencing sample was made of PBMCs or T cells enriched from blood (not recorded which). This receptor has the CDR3 CASSVDRGRTEAFF. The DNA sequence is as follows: TGTGCCAGCAGTGTGGACAGGGGGAGGACTGAAGCTTTCTTT.